What follows is one T cell receptor (beta chain) and its context. Antigen: not known. Both 60 Vbeta primers and 13 Jbeta primers went into the PCR. TCRdb's copy holds only in-frame clones and misses some; the assay was immunoSEQ multiplex PCR. The sample yields approximately 170,000 clones, 70% to 75% seen once. These data are taken from a study of cytomegalovirus exposure and HLA in healthy donors. Study information: Genetic ancestry analysis placed under 90% of the 400 or so donors that were genotyped in the Caucasian-associated cluster. Points from the study as a whole: For most TCR beta V segments, an earlier analysis put the productive rate at about 90% or about 30% of the time. A later analysis by the authors found several of the most significant clusters apparently linked to common viral pathogens.

Sequenced: PBMCs. This clonotype originated in a man aged 25-45 years in good health and CMV-seropositive.

The CDR3 sequence: CASSSRLGNTEAFF. The DNA for the CDR3 is TGTGCCAGCAGTAGCCGACTTGGAAACACTGAAGCTTTCTTT. The gene calls are TRBV27 and TRBJ1-1; D gene unclear. Germline V gives CDR1 MNHEY, CDR2 SMNVEV (reference sequence). The V end was cut by 5 bases, the J end by 2 bases, with 12 bases between. The CDR3 has 14 residues.